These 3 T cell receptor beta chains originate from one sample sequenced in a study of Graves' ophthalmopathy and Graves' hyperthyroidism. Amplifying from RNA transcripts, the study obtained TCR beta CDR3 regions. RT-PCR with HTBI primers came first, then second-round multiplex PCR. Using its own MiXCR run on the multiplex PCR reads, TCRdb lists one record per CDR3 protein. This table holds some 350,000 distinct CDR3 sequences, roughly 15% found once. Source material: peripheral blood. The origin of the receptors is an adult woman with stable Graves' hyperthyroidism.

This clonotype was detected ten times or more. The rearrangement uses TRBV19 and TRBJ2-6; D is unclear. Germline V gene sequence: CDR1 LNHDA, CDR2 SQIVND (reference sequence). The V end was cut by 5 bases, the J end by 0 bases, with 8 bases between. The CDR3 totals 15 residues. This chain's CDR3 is CASSSGSSGANVLTF. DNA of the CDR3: TGTGCCAGTAGTTCCGGTTCCTCTGGGGCCAACGTCCTGACTTTC. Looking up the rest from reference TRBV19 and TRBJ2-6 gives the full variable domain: DGGITQSPKYLFRKEGQNVTLSCEQNLNHDAMYWYRQDPGQGLRLIYYSQIVNDFQKGDIAEGYSVSREKKESFPLTVTSAQKNPTAFYLCASSSGSSGANVLTFGAGSRLTVL.

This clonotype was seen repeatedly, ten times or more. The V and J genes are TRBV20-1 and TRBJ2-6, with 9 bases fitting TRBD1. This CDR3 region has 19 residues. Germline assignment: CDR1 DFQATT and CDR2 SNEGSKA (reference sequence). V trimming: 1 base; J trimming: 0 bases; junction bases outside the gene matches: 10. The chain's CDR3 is CSARGLGQGHSSGANVLTF. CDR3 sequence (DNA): TGCAGTGCTAGAGGGCTGGGACAGGGTCATAGCTCTGGGGCCAACGTCCTGACTTTC.

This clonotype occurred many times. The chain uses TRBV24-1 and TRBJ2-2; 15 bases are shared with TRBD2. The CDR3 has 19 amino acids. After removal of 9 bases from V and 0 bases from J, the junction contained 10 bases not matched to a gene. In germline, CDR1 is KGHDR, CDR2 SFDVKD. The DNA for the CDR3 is TGTGCCACCGGAAGGGTCGGACTAGCGGGAGGGCCGAACACCGGGGAGCTGTTTTTT. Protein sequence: CATGRVGLAGGPNTGELFF.